This passage covers 30 T cell receptor beta chains from one sample sequenced in a study of T cell clones after liver transplantation. Here immunoSEQ multiplex PCR was the method, and the copy in TCRdb shows in-frame clones only, minus some. The table lists roughly 62,000 clones, approximately 70% of them singletons. The sequenced sample was CD4+ T cells from blood, obtained at the approximately 16-month timepoint. The receptors originated from a human patient who received a liver transplant. A share of the T cells may be of graft donor origin.

The gene calls are TRBV5-8 and TRBJ1-2; D unresolved. Germline loops: CDR1 SGHTS, CDR2 YDEGEE. The CDR3 spans 15 residues. V was trimmed by 0 bases and J by 1 base, leaving 10 bases between them. This CDR3 is CASSLGQSYNYGYTF. DNA of the CDR3: TGTGCCAGCAGCTTGGGGCAAAGCTATAACTATGGCTACACCTTC.

The V and J genes are TRBV28 and TRBJ1-1; D not resolved. V lost 2 bases and J lost 2, with 9 bases in between. CDR1 MDHEN and CDR2 SYDVKM come from the germline V gene. This CDR3 has 14 amino acids. For the CDR3, the DNA is TGTGCCAGCAGTTTACACCGCCAAAACACTGAAGCTTTCTTT. Its translation: CASSLHRQNTEAFF.

V is TRBV27 and J is TRBJ2-1; 9 nucleotides line up with TRBD2. Trimming at V came to 2 bases and at J to 6 bases, leaving 5 bases not matched to a gene. This CDR3 is built from 15 residues. CDR1 and CDR2 (germline): MNHEY, SMNVEV (reference sequence). As DNA, the CDR3 is TGTGCCAGCAGTTTAATGAGTAGCGGGGGCAATGAGCAGTTCTTC. This sequence encodes CASSLMSSGGNEQFF.

The CDR3, as DNA: TGTGCCAGCAGCCCTGGAACTAGCGGGGGTGGGGAGACCCAGTACTTC. This encodes CASSPGTSGGGETQYF. The chain has TRBV5-4 and TRBJ2-5, with 11 bases fitting TRBD2. CDR1 is SGHNT and CDR2 is YYREEE in the germline V gene (reference sequence). This CDR3 is 16 amino acids long. The trim removed 4 bases at V and 5 bases at J, leaving 10 bases unmatched.

The rearrangement uses TRBV19 and TRBJ2-3, with 10 bases matching TRBD1. CDR3 length: 16 residues. Germline V lookup: CDR1 LNHDA, CDR2 SQIVND (reference sequence). J gave up 2 bases and V 3 bases, and 5 bases lay outside the gene matches. CDR3 protein: CASSMRQGAATDTQYF. For the CDR3, the DNA is TGTGCCAGTAGTATGCGACAGGGGGCAGCCACAGATACGCAGTATTTT.

The chain employs TRBV7-2 and TRBJ2-7; 8 bases agree with TRBD2. This CDR3 is built from 14 residues. Germline CDR1 reads SGHTA; CDR2 reads FQGNSA. The V gene end was trimmed by 5 bases and the J gene end by 4 bases; junction bases not matched to a gene: 7. Written as DNA, the CDR3 is TGTGCCAGCAGCATACACGGGGGGGCATACGAGCAGTACTTC. Translating it yields CASSIHGGAYEQYF.

In DNA, the CDR3 is TGCAGTGCCCGGACCAACTACGAGCAGTACTTC. This encodes CSARTNYEQYF. The chain recombines TRBV20-1 with TRBJ2-7; D unresolved. The germline CDR1 and CDR2 sequences are DFQATT and SNEGSKA (reference sequence). Trimming pared 6 bases from V and 3 bases from J, leaving 9 bases between. The CDR3 runs 11 residues.

The V gene is TRBV28, the J gene TRBJ2-7; 9 bases fit TRBD1. J gave up 5 bases and V 1 base, and 9 bases lay outside the gene matches. CDR1 is MDHEN and CDR2 is SYDVKM in the germline V gene. The CDR3 extends over 16 amino acids. The CDR3 nucleotides read TGTGCCAGCAGTTTATATAGGGGGACAGGGCTCGACGAGCAGTACGTC. As protein: CASSLYRGTGLDEQYV.

This chain connects TRBV10-3 to TRBJ2-1; no reliable D call. V lost 4 bases to trimming and J lost 3 bases, with 7 bases between them. Germline V lookup: CDR1 ENHRY, CDR2 SYGVKD. The CDR3 totals 13 residues. DNA of the CDR3: TGTGCCATCAGTGGTGGCAGCTACAATGAGCAGTTCTTC. This sequence encodes CAISGGSYNEQFF.

The genes are TRBV5-4 and TRBJ2-3, with D perhaps TRBD2 (5 bases). This CDR3 region has 13 residues. The V and J ends lost 4 bases and 6 bases respectively, with 12 bases between them. The germline gives CDR1 SGHNT, CDR2 YYREEE (reference sequence). CDR3 in DNA: TGTGCCAGCAGCCGACCTAGCTCGGATACGCAGTATTTT. Translation: CASSRPSSDTQYF.

V is TRBV19 and J is TRBJ2-1; 7 nucleotides agree with TRBD1. Germline V CDR1 and CDR2: LNHDA, SQIVND (reference sequence). The V segment lost 3 bases and the J segment 12 bases; nucleotides outside the gene matches: 11. This CDR3 spans 14 amino acids. For the CDR3, the DNA is TGTGCCAGTAGTATCCAACGTCGACAGGGCATGCAGTTCTTC. This translates into CASSIQRRQGMQFF.

In DNA, the CDR3 is TGTGCCAGCAGCTTGGGACAGGGAATAGCGGGTGAAAAACTGTTTTTT. Protein: CASSLGQGIAGEKLFF. The chain has TRBV7-6 and TRBJ1-4; TRBD1 matches 9 bases. The ends lost 3 bases at V and 7 bases at J; junction bases unmatched: 9. The germline gives CDR1 SGHVS, CDR2 FNYEAQ. This CDR3 spans 16 amino acids.

The chain uses TRBV4-2 and TRBJ2-1; 13 positions match TRBD2. CDR3 length equals 19 residues. The germline V gene encodes CDR1 LGHNA and CDR2 YNFKEQ. V lost 0 bases and J lost 0; bases outside the gene matches: 5. CDR3: CASSQEGLAGISSYNEQFF. CDR3 in DNA: TGTGCCAGCAGCCAAGAGGGACTAGCGGGGATCAGCTCCTACAATGAGCAGTTCTTC.

This chain uses TRBV21-1 with TRBJ2-7; TRBD1, the D gene given by the table, was not confirmed from the DNA. TRBV21-1 corresponds to a pseudogene. The CDR3 contains 14 residues. The CDR3, as DNA: TGTGCCAGCAGCAAATCCCAGGGCCTGGAAGGGCAGTACGTC. It yields the protein CASSKSQGLEGQYV.

The chain combines TRBV6-6 with TRBJ1-6, with D possibly TRBD1 on 5 matching bases. The germline V and J ends were trimmed by 7 bases and 5 bases, with 12 bases remaining between them. Germline V gene data show CDR1 as MNHNY and CDR2 as SVGAGI (reference sequence). The CDR3 loop spans 14 amino acids. Written as DNA, the CDR3 is TGTGCCAGCAAACCAGGACATAATAATTCACCCCTCCACTTT. Protein product: CASKPGHNNSPLHF.

The chain recombines TRBV6-6 with TRBJ2-5; 9 nucleotides agree with TRBD1. CDR1 is MNHNY, CDR2 SVGAGI, per germline (reference sequence). V was clipped by 2 bases and J by 4 bases; unmatched bases: 8. This CDR3 region has 16 residues. The CDR3 DNA reads as TGTGCCAGCAGTTACGGGACAGGGATGAGGAGAGAGACCCAGTACTTC. Translation: CASSYGTGMRRETQYF.

As regards this clone: A read error may produce the germline difference seen at one junction end. CDR3 in amino acids: CASSFSPTSGRAGELFF. CDR3 DNA: TGTGCTAGCAGCTTTTCCCCGACTAGCGGGAGAGCCGGGGAGCTGTTTTTT. The J gene is TRBJ2-2, the V gene TRBV7-7; TRBD2 agrees at 12 bases. The CDR3 length is 17 residues. Germline V gene data show CDR1 as SSHAT and CDR2 as FNYEAQ (reference sequence).

The chain has TRBV19 and TRBJ1-1, with D perhaps TRBD1 (6 bases). The germline V gene has CDR1 LNHDA and CDR2 SQIVND (reference sequence). V gave up 4 bases and J gave up 6 bases, with 18 bases separating them. This CDR3 is built from 15 residues. CDR3 DNA: TGTGCCAGTAGTAAGTTGGTGACGGGGGCCGCTGAAGCTTTCTTT. It is translated as CASSKLVTGAAEAFF.

V is TRBV19 and J is TRBJ2-7; possible D gene TRBD1, 7 bases. V gave up 4 bases and J gave up 7 bases, with 14 bases separating them. From germline, CDR1 is LNHDA and CDR2 SQIVND (reference sequence). The CDR3 is 13 residues long. CDR3: CASSTRQGLEQYV. The CDR3 DNA reads as TGTGCCAGTAGTACCCGACAGGGACTGGAGCAGTACGTC.

The J gene is TRBJ2-5, the V gene TRBV7-7; 8 bases are shared with TRBD1. After removal of 1 base from V and 2 bases from J, the junction contained 3 bases not matched to a gene. Germline V lookup: CDR1 SSHAT, CDR2 FNYEAQ (reference sequence). The CDR3 length is 15 residues. The CDR3 DNA is TGTGCCAGCAGCTTAGGGGACAGGTTGCAAGAGACCCAGTACTTC. Translated, it gives CASSLGDRLQETQYF.

This clone was seen at least ten times. V is TRBV18 and J is TRBJ2-4; TRBD1 matches at 12 bases. V lost 5 bases and J lost 0; bases outside the gene matches: 8. The CDR3 length is 18 residues. Germline CDR1 KGHSH, CDR2 LQKENI. CDR3 sequence reads: CASSTGQGATLAKNIQYF. The CDR3 DNA follows: TGTGCCAGCTCAACGGGACAGGGGGCCACTCTAGCCAAAAACATTCAGTACTTC. The variable domain in full, with the rest retrieved from reference TRBV18 and TRBJ2-4, is NAGVMQNPRHLVRRRGQEARLRCSPMKGHSHVYWYRQLPEEGLKFMVYLQKENIIDESGMPKERFSAEFPKEGPSILRIQQVVRGDSAAYFCASSTGQGATLAKNIQYFGAGTRLSVL.

This clone was seen only a few times. V and J are TRBV5-1 and TRBJ2-3; the D gene is possibly TRBD1 (6 bases). The germline V gene encodes CDR1 SGHRS and CDR2 YFSETQ. V was pared by 7 bases and J by 2 bases, with 17 bases between. CDR3 length: 15 residues. The CDR3 bases are TGCGCCAGCGGCCAGGGACAAGACTTCACAGATACGCAGTATTTT. It yields the protein CASGQGQDFTDTQYF.

This clone was counted only a few times. Distinct nucleotide sequences in the sample also encode this CDR3. The chain recombines TRBV7-9 with TRBJ2-2, with unresolved D. Per germline, CDR1 SEHNR and CDR2 FQNEAQ (reference sequence). The length of the CDR3 is 12 residues. Trimming pared 2 bases from V and 5 bases from J, leaving 3 bases between. CDR3 nucleotide sequence: TGTGCCAGCAGCTTATCAACCGGGGAGCTGTTTTTT. This translates into CASSLSTGELFF.

The chain links TRBV7-2 to TRBJ2-3, with D hard to call. The V and J ends lost 2 bases and 3 bases respectively, with 3 bases between them. The germline V gene encodes CDR1 SGHTA and CDR2 FQGNSA. The CDR3 has 12 residues. The CDR3 reads CASSLMTDTQYF. The CDR3 nucleotides are TGTGCCAGCAGCTTAATGACAGATACGCAGTATTTT. The entire variable domain, with the rest obtained from reference TRBV7-2 and TRBJ2-3, is as follows: GAGVSQSPSNKVTEKGKDVELRCDPISGHTALYWYRQSLGQGLEFLIYFQGNSAPDKSGLPSDRFSAERTGGSVSTLTIQRTQQEDSAVYLCASSLMTDTQYFGPGTRLTVL.

The chain couples TRBV7-9 to TRBJ2-7, with 10 bases identical to TRBD2. The germline gives CDR1 SEHNR, CDR2 FQNEAQ (reference sequence). V lost 3 bases and J lost 3; bases outside the gene matches: 11. The CDR3 sequence is 17 residues long. CDR3 DNA sequence: TGTGCCAGCAGCTTTGGAGCGGGAGGGGCCCGGGTCTACGAGCAGTACGTC. This codes for CASSFGAGGARVYEQYV.

The V and J genes are TRBV5-1 and TRBJ1-4, with TRBD1 matching 8 bases. Unmatched junction bases numbered 0, after V lost 2 bases and J lost 3 bases. CDR1 is SGHRS and CDR2 is YFSETQ in the germline V gene. The CDR3 spans 14 residues. Here the CDR3 reads CASSLQGANEKLFF. The CDR3 nucleotides are TGCGCCAGCAGCTTACAGGGGGCTAATGAAAAACTGTTTTTT.

The genes are TRBV6-1 and TRBJ2-7; D may be TRBD1 (7 bases). Between the trimmed V and J ends, which lost 2 bases and 2 bases, there was a span of 19 bases. The CDR3 length is 17 residues. Germline-derived CDR1 and CDR2 are MNHNS and SASEGT. CDR3 DNA sequence: TGTGCCAGCAGTGAAAAGGAGGGGACAGAAAGAGCCTACGAGCAGTACTTC. Protein product: CASSEKEGTERAYEQYF.

This clone was seen only a few times. This sequence joins TRBV7-9 and TRBJ2-5, with 9 bases lining up with TRBD2. With 0 bases clipped from V and 4 bases from J, the junction kept 3 bases outside the gene matches. The germline CDR1 and CDR2 sequences are SEHNR and FQNEAQ (reference sequence). The CDR3 loop spans 15 amino acids. CDR3 sequence: CASSLAAAGGETQYF. The CDR3 coding sequence is TGTGCCAGCAGCTTAGCGGCAGCGGGGGGAGAGACCCAGTACTTC. The variable domain in full, completed from reference TRBV7-9 and TRBJ2-5, reads DTGVSQNPRHKITKRGQNVTFRCDPISEHNRLYWYRQTLGQGPEFLTYFQNEAQLEKSRLLSDRFSAERPKGSFSTLEIQRTEQGDSAMYLCASSLAAAGGETQYFGPGTRLLVL.

The chain carries TRBV19 and TRBJ2-2, with TRBD1 identical over 8 bases. This CDR3 region has 15 residues. With V trimmed by 6 bases and J by 0 bases, 3 bases remained unmatched. Germline V gene lookup returns CDR1 LNHDA and CDR2 SQIVND (reference sequence). The CDR3 is CASRVQGANTGELFF. The DNA for the CDR3 is TGTGCCAGTAGGGTACAGGGGGCGAACACCGGGGAGCTGTTTTTT.

Only one count was recorded for this clone. The chain employs TRBV6-5 and TRBJ1-1; D is unresolved. This CDR3 is built from 15 residues. Between the trimmed V and J ends, which lost 5 bases and 4 bases, there was a span of 17 bases. The germline CDR1 and CDR2 sequences are MNHEY and SVGAGI. CDR3 sequence reads: CASSPLFEGGTEAFF. DNA for the CDR3: TGTGCCAGCAGTCCCCTTTTTGAGGGCGGCACTGAAGCTTTCTTT.